One and the same sample provided the 3 T cell receptor beta chains below, sequenced in a study of blood T cell repertoires in COVID-19. Sequencing used immunoSEQ multiplex PCR; TCRdb keeps in-frame clones, though not all of them. The top ten hold about 5.2% of the sample, which has 250,000 to 350,000 clones, approximately 89% seen once. Sequenced: PBMCs or T cells enriched from blood (not recorded which). The receptors derive from a woman in her 30s who had recovered from COVID-19.

J is TRBJ2-7 and V is TRBV6-6; unclear D gene. Trimming took 0 bases from V and 2 from J, leaving 8 bases between them. From germline, CDR1 is MNHNY and CDR2 SVGAGI (reference sequence). This CDR3 region has 14 residues. The CDR3 coding sequence is TGTGCCAGCAGTTACTCGAACCGGGCCTACGAGCAGTACTTC. Amino acids: CASSYSNRAYEQYF.

This chain links TRBV6-1 with TRBJ2-5; D might be TRBD2 (6 bases). Per the germline V gene, CDR1 is MNHNS and CDR2 is SASEGT. The CDR3 sequence is 15 residues long. V lost 2 bases, J lost 5 bases, and 15 bases lay in between. Here the CDR3 reads CASSENKGGRETQYF. The CDR3 DNA reads as TGTGCCAGCAGTGAAAATAAGGGTGGGAGGGAGACCCAGTACTTC.

This chain uses TRBV4-1 with TRBJ1-6; 10 bases agree with TRBD1. The trim removed 2 bases at V and 5 bases at J, leaving 3 bases unmatched. This CDR3 comprises 16 residues. Germline assignment: CDR1 MGHRA and CDR2 YSYEKL. CDR3 DNA sequence: TGCGCCAGCAGCCAAAGGGACAGGGGAAATAATTCACCCCTCCACTTT. Its translation: CASSQRDRGNNSPLHF.